Following are 5 T cell receptor beta chains from one sample sequenced in a study of human T cells and chemical hapten exposure. Time point reported: patch test 1, 2 weeks after DPC sensitization. Treatment noted: therapeutic diphenylcyclopropenone sensitization with weekly scalp DPC. MiXCR, applied by TCRdb to the RACE reads, yields one record per CDR3 protein. This repertoire shows 300,000 to 450,000 distinct CDR3 sequences, nearly 5% found once; its top ten account for over 2%. This sample comprised whole blood, obtained in connection with sensitization to the hapten diphenylcyclopropenone (DPC). These receptors were obtained from a woman between 45 and 60 years old with alopecia areata. Some clones in this sample may be carry-over from other donors' samples.

This clonotype was seen many times. This chain connects TRBV29-1 to TRBJ1-2; no clear D gene. Trimming removed 4 bases from V and 8 bases from J, with 14 bases in between. CDR3 length equals 12 residues. Germline values: CDR1 SQVTM, CDR2 ANQGSEA. The CDR3 region has the DNA TGCAGCGTTGTCGATGGGGTTGGGGGCTACACCTTC. Protein product: CSVVDGVGGYTF.

This clonotype was observed at least ten times. The chain combines TRBV6-6 with TRBJ1-5; 7 bases match TRBD1. Germline V gene sequence: CDR1 MNHNY, CDR2 SVGAGI (reference sequence). The V gene end was trimmed by 2 bases and the J gene end by 4 bases; junction bases not matched to a gene: 5. CDR3 length: 15 amino acids. CDR3 amino acids: CASSYLGTANQPQHF. The CDR3 DNA is TGTGCCAGCAGTTACCTAGGGACAGCAAATCAGCCCCAGCATTTT.

This clonotype was seen many times. V usage is TRBV20-1 and J usage is TRBJ1-1; D is possibly TRBD1 (6 bases). The germline V gene has CDR1 DFQATT and CDR2 SNEGSKA (reference sequence). This CDR3 contains 13 residues. Between the trimmed V and J ends, which lost 0 bases and 11 bases, there was a span of 16 bases. The CDR3 DNA is TGCAGTGCTAGAGAGCCGGGGCAGGGACACGCTTTCTTT. This encodes CSAREPGQGHAFF.

This clonotype was recorded a few times. The genes are TRBV2 and TRBJ1-2; D unresolved. Germline values: CDR1 SNHLY, CDR2 FYNNEI. This CDR3 comprises 14 residues. Trimming left V 1 base short and J 8 bases short, with 14 bases between. The CDR3 loop reads CASSEGASRRGYTF. DNA for the CDR3: TGTGCCAGCAGTGAAGGGGCTTCCAGGAGGGGCTACACCTTC.

With respect to this clonotype: This may be a read error: a much more frequent sequence differs by one nucleotide. The J gene is TRBJ1-4, the V gene TRBV28; 8 bases match TRBD1. V was pared by 5 bases and J by 4 bases, with 6 bases of the junction left unmatched. Germline V gene lookup returns CDR1 MDHEN and CDR2 SYDVKM. The CDR3 covers 15 residues. The CDR3 reads CASSPDRALNEKLFF. The CDR3 DNA is TGTGCCAGCAGTCCGGACAGGGCCCTTAATGAAAAACTGTTTTTT.